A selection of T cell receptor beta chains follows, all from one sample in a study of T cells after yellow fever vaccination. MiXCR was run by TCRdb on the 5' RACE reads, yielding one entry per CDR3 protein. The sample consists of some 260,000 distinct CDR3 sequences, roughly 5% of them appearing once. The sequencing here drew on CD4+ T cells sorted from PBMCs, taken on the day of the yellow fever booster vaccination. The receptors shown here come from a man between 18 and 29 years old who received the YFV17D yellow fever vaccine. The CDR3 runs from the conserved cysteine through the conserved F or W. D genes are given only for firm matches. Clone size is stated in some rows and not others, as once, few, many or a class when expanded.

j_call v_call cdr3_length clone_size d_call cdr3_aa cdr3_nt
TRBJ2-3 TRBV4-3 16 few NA CASSQGYGGGTDTQYF TGCGCCAGCAGTCAAGGTTACGGGGGCGGCACAGATACGCAGTATTTT
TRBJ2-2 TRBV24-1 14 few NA CATSDPGETGELFF TGTGCCACCAGTGACCCGGGGGAAACCGGGGAGCTGTTTTTT
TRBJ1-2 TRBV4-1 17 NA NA CASSQPKAAVANYGYTF TGCGCCAGCAGCCAACCTAAAGCGGCAGTAGCTAACTATGGCTACACCTTC
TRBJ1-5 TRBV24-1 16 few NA CATSGSGDAEGTPQHF TGTGCCACCAGTGGTTCCGGGGACGCGGAGGGGACGCCCCAGCATTTT
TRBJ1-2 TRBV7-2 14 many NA CASSSTGFDYGYTF TGTGCCAGCAGCTCCACGGGCTTTGACTATGGCTACACCTTC
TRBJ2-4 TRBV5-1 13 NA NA CASSLGQKNIQYF TGCGCCAGCAGCTTGGGGCAGAAAAACATTCAGTACTTC
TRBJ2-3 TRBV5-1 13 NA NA CASSYWGSDTQYF TGCGCCAGCAGTTATTGGGGTTCAGATACGCAGTATTTT
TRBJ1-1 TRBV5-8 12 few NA CASSPQDVEAFF TGTGCCAGCAGCCCCCAGGACGTCGAAGCTTTCTTT
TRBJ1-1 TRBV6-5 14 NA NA CASSYSVQGFEAFF TGTGCCAGCAGTTACTCGGTCCAGGGCTTTGAAGCTTTCTTT
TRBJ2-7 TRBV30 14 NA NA CAWSRGVGASEQYF TGTGCCTGGAGTCGGGGCGTCGGGGCTTCAGAGCAGTACTTC
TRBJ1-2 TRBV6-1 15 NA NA CASSLDSLWSYGYTF TGTGCCAGCAGCCTCGACAGTCTATGGAGCTATGGCTACACCTTC
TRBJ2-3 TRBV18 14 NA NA CASSPSLTTDTQYF TGTGCCAGCTCACCATCACTAACCACAGATACGCAGTATTTT
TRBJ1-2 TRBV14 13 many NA CASSRDTNYGYTF TGTGCCAGCAGCCGGGACACTAACTATGGCTACACCTTC
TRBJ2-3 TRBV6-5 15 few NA CASSYSGDGADTQYF TGTGCCAGCAGTTACTCCGGGGACGGCGCAGATACGCAGTATTTT
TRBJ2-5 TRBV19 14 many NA CASSPGGGRETQYF TGTGCCAGTTCCCCCGGGGGAGGTAGAGAGACCCAGTACTTC
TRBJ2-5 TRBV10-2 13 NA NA CASTRGEGETQYF TGCGCCAGCACTAGGGGGGAGGGAGAGACCCAGTACTTC
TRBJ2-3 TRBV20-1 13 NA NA CSAQGDGGDTQYF TGCAGTGCACAAGGGGATGGGGGGGATACGCAGTATTTT
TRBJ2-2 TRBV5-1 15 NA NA CASSLVRQNTGELFF TGCGCCAGCAGCTTGGTCCGGCAAAACACCGGGGAGCTGTTTTTT
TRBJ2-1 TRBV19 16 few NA CASSIDRRSSYNEQFF TGTGCCAGTAGTATAGATCGGCGGAGCTCCTACAATGAGCAGTTCTTC
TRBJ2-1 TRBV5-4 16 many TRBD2 CASSTPTSGEDNEQFF TGTGCCAGCAGCACCCCGACTAGCGGGGAAGACAATGAGCAGTTCTTC
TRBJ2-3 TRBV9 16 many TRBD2 CASSVRLAGSTDTQYF TGTGCCAGCAGCGTTCGACTAGCGGGGTCTACAGATACGCAGTATTTT
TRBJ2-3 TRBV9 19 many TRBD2 CASSLKELAGGLSTDTQYF TGTGCCAGCAGCCTCAAGGAACTAGCGGGGGGCCTAAGCACAGATACGCAGTATTTT
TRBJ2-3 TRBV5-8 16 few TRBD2 CASSQGLAGETDTQYF TGTGCCAGCAGCCAAGGACTAGCGGGGGAAACAGATACGCAGTATTTT
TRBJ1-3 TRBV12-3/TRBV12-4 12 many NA CASSSAAYTIYF TGTGCCAGCAGTTCTGCGGCCTACACCATATATTTT
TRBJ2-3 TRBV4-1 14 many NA CASSQVWQPDTQYF TGCGCCAGCAGCCAAGTCTGGCAGCCAGATACGCAGTATTTT
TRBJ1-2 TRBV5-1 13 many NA CASSLDKNYGYTF TGCGCCAGCAGCTTGGACAAAAACTATGGCTACACCTTC
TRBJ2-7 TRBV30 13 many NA CAWSVNGAYEQYF TGTGCCTGGAGTGTAAACGGGGCCTACGAGCAGTACTTC
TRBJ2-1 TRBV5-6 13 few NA CASSLLSGNEQFF TGTGCCAGCAGCTTGTTGTCGGGCAATGAGCAGTTCTTC
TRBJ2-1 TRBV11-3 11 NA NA CATVEFNEQFF TGTGCCACCGTCGAATTCAATGAGCAGTTCTTC
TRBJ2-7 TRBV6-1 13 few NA CASNWAGIYEQYF TGTGCCAGCAATTGGGCAGGCATCTACGAGCAGTACTTC
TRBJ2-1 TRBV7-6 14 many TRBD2 CASSQSRGVNEQFF TGTGCCAGCAGCCAGTCCCGGGGGGTAAATGAGCAGTTCTTC